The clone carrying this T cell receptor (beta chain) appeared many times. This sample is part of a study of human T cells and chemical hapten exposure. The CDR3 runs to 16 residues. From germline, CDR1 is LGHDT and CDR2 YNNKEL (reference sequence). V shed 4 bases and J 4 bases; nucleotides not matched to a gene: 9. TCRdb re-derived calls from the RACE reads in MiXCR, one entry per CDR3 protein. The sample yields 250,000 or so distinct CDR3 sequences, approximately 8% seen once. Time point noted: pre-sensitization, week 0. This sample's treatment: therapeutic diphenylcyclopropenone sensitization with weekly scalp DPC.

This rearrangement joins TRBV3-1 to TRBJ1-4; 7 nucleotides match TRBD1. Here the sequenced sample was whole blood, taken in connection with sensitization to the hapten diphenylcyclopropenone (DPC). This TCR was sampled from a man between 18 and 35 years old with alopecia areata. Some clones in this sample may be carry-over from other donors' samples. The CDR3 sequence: CASSRSPGQFNEKLFF. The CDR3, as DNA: TGTGCCAGCAGCCGTAGCCCGGGACAGTTTAATGAAAAACTGTTTTTT. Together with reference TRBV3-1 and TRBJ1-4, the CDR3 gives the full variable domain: DTAVSQTPKYLVTQMGNDKSIKCEQNLGHDTMYWYKQDSKKFLKIMFSYNNKELIINETVPNRFSPKSPDKAHLNLHINSLELGDSAVYFCASSRSPGQFNEKLFFGSGTQLSVL.